The source of this T cell receptor beta chain is a study of T cell repertoires in cytomegalovirus infection. As for the study in general: Signatures in public TCR beta sequences pointed to both CMV infection and matching HLA type.

Whole-study findings and limits: Cumulative public TCR beta family frequency identified CMV carriers with the relevant HLA. Predominance within the ex vivo response was attributable to HLA-C-restricted CMV-specific TCR beta clonotypes.

TCRdb re-called the reads through MiXCR, storing one row per CDR3 protein. The table has some 170,000 distinct CDR3 sequences, about a sixth seen once. With respect to this clonotype: Its antigen remains unidentified.

Trimming removed 8 bases from V and 1 base from J, with 18 bases in between. The CDR3 contains 15 residues. CDR1 is ENHRY, CDR2 SYGVKD, per germline. The sequenced material came from CD8+ T cells from PBMCs. The TCR comes from a human donor in good health (CMV status not recorded). Some clones in this sample may be carry-over from other donors' samples. The V call is TRBV10-3, the J call TRBJ2-7; D may match TRBD1 or TRBD2 (7 bases each). CDR3 region: CAIGGQGGISYEQYF. The CDR3 bases are TGTGCCATCGGAGGCCAGGGGGGGATTTCCTACGAGCAGTACTTC.